The 26 T cell receptor beta chains listed next were all sequenced from one sample in a study of shared clonotypes between healthy human individuals. Libraries were prepared by immunoSEQ multiplex PCR; TCRdb keeps only in-frame clonotypes and omits some of them. The repertoire includes 2 million to 2.5 million clones, roughly 90% of them detected once, and 0.37% sits in the top ten. Sequenced sample: naive CD4+ T cells from PBMCs. As for subset: CD45RA+ positively selected. All receptors derive from a man aged 18 to 35 in good health. Some clones in this sample may be carry-over from other donors' samples.

V gene TRBV25-1 combines with J gene TRBJ1-1; the D is unclear. Germline V CDR1 and CDR2: MGHDK, SYGVNS. The CDR3 covers 13 residues. Trimming took 7 bases from V and 3 from J, leaving 12 bases between them. The CDR3: CASIRAGDTEAFF. The CDR3 region has the DNA TGTGCCAGCATTAGGGCAGGAGACACTGAAGCTTTCTTT.

The chain recombines TRBV5-6 with TRBJ2-7; 8 bases line up with TRBD1. V shed 4 bases and J 4 bases; nucleotides not matched to a gene: 10. The CDR3 has 15 residues. The germline V gene encodes CDR1 SGHDT and CDR2 YYEEEE. CDR3 sequence reads: CASSPPGQAMYEQYF. The DNA for the CDR3 is TGTGCCAGCAGCCCACCGGGACAGGCCATGTACGAGCAGTACTTC. Complete variable domain (other parts from reference TRBV5-6 and TRBJ2-7): DAGVTQSPTHLIKTRGQQVTLRCSPKSGHDTVSWYQQALGQGPQFIFQYYEEEERQRGNFPDRFSGHQFPNYSSELNVNALLLGDSALYLCASSPPGQAMYEQYFGPGTRLTVT.

The rearrangement uses TRBV15 and TRBJ1-1, with no clear D. This CDR3 has 15 residues. Germline CDR1 reads LNHNV; CDR2 reads YYDKDF (reference sequence). V was trimmed by 6 bases and J by 3 bases, leaving 17 bases between them. The CDR3 region has the DNA TGTGCCACCAGAAAGAGGAGTCAGGAAGACACTGAAGCTTTCTTT. It codes for CATRKRSQEDTEAFF.

The gene calls are TRBV30 and TRBJ2-1, with 13 nucleotides matching TRBD2. CDR1 GTSNPN and CDR2 SVGIG come from the germline V gene (reference sequence). The CDR3 is 18 residues long. The trim removed 3 bases at V and 6 bases at J, leaving 14 bases unmatched. This CDR3 is CAWRKTGWTSGGVNEQFF. The DNA for the CDR3 is TGTGCCTGGAGGAAGACAGGGTGGACTAGCGGGGGTGTCAATGAGCAGTTCTTC.

The chain links TRBV5-1 to TRBJ2-7; a weak D match, TRBD1 (6 bases). V lost 4 bases to trimming and J lost 0 bases, with 11 bases between them. Germline assignment: CDR1 SGHRS and CDR2 YFSETQ. The CDR3 is made up of 14 amino acids. In DNA form, the CDR3 reads TGCGCCAGCAGCGTCATACAGGGCTCCTACGAGCAGTACTTC. Protein sequence: CASSVIQGSYEQYF.

This chain connects TRBV19 to TRBJ2-3; 10 nucleotides match TRBD2. The J segment lost 3 bases and the V segment lost 6 bases, leaving 9 bases of the junction unmatched. CDR3 length: 16 residues. Germline CDR1 and CDR2: LNHDA and SQIVND (reference sequence). The CDR3 bases are TGTGCCAGTAGCCAACTAGCGGGGTCCTTAACAGATACGCAGTATTTT. Translating it yields CASSQLAGSLTDTQYF.

The chain recombines TRBV28 with TRBJ1-1; D gene unclear. V lost 3 bases and J lost 4, with 15 bases in between. Looked up from germline, CDR1 is MDHEN and CDR2 is SYDVKM. CDR3 length: 15 residues. This CDR3 reads CASSFSGGSGTEAFF. The CDR3 DNA follows: TGTGCCAGCAGTTTTAGCGGAGGGTCTGGCACTGAAGCTTTCTTT. Filled out from reference TRBV28 and TRBJ1-1, the complete variable domain reads DVKVTQSSRYLVKRTGEKVFLECVQDMDHENMFWYRQDPGLGLRLIYFSYDVKMKEKGDIPEGYSVSREKKERFSLILESASTNQTSMYLCASSFSGGSGTEAFFGQGTRLTVV.

The chain links TRBV14 to TRBJ1-2; weak D call: TRBD1 (6 bases). Germline V lookup: CDR1 SGHDN, CDR2 FVKESK. The CDR3 covers 15 residues. Trimming cost V 1 base and J 7 bases, with 16 bases left between them. CDR3 nucleotides: TGTGCCAGCAGCCAAGCTAGGACAGATCACCTTGGCTACACCTTC. Its translation: CASSQARTDHLGYTF.

The J gene is TRBJ2-1, the V gene TRBV4-3, with a weak D call TRBD2 (5 bases). Germline-derived CDR1 and CDR2 are LGHNA and YSLEER. CDR3 length: 15 residues. V lost 4 bases and J 0 bases, leaving 10 bases between the germline ends. The CDR3 region has the DNA TGCGCCAGCAGCCCCCGGACTTTCTCCTACAATGAGCAGTTCTTC. Its protein product is CASSPRTFSYNEQFF.

V gene TRBV28 combines with J gene TRBJ2-4; D might be TRBD2 (6 bases). From germline, CDR1 is MDHEN and CDR2 SYDVKM. V lost 6 bases to trimming and J lost 4 bases, with 16 bases between them. The CDR3 totals 15 residues. The CDR3 reads CASRNWDSQKNIQYF. In DNA form, the CDR3 reads TGTGCCAGCAGAAACTGGGACTCCCAGAAAAACATTCAGTACTTC.

In this sample, this clone turned up a few times. CDR3: CSASKETEAFF. The CDR3 coding sequence is TGCAGTGCTAGTAAGGAAACTGAAGCTTTCTTT. V gene TRBV20-1 combines with J gene TRBJ1-1; no clear D gene. The CDR3 runs 11 residues. Deletions cut 3 bases from V and 5 bases from J, with 7 bases between. The germline V gene encodes CDR1 DFQATT and CDR2 SNEGSKA (reference sequence).

The genes are TRBV6-1 and TRBJ2-1; maybe TRBD2 (7 bases). Trimming cost V 6 bases and J 2 bases, with 14 bases left between them. CDR3 size: 15 residues. Germline loops: CDR1 MNHNS, CDR2 SASEGT. The CDR3 reads CASSRRGTTYNEQFF. For the CDR3, the DNA is TGTGCCAGCAGCCGAAGGGGGACTACCTACAATGAGCAGTTCTTC.

The chain joins TRBV11-2 to TRBJ2-3; D may be TRBD1 or TRBD2 (6 bases each). The ends were cut back, 5 bases at V and 0 bases at J, with 12 bases in the middle. CDR1 is SGHAT and CDR2 is FQNNGV in the germline V gene. This CDR3 is 15 amino acids long. CDR3 nucleotides: TGTGCCAGCAGCCGCGGGACACGGAGCACAGATACGCAGTATTTT. As protein: CASSRGTRSTDTQYF.

The rearrangement joins TRBV2 to TRBJ2-2; 9 bases are shared with TRBD1. Trimming took 9 bases from V and 5 from J; bases not matched to a gene: 10. The CDR3 has 15 amino acids. Germline CDR1 and CDR2: SNHLY and FYNNEI. The CDR3 loop reads CASDIGQGRTGELFF. The CDR3 coding sequence is TGTGCCAGTGACATCGGACAGGGGAGGACCGGGGAGCTGTTTTTT.

The chain joins TRBV28 to TRBJ1-2; the match to TRBD1 covers 7 bases. CDR1 MDHEN and CDR2 SYDVKM come from the germline V gene. The CDR3 covers 15 residues. The ends lost 7 bases at V and 5 bases at J; junction bases unmatched: 13. Written as DNA, the CDR3 is TGTGCCAGCATCCTAGGGGGGGGACAGCTTTATGGCTACACCTTC. This encodes CASILGGGQLYGYTF.

This clone appeared a single time. This sequence joins TRBV4-1 and TRBJ2-6, with D perhaps TRBD1 or TRBD2 (6 bases each). Germline CDR1 reads MGHRA; CDR2 reads YSYEKL. V was cut by 0 bases and J by 2 bases, with 8 bases left in between. The length of the CDR3 is 16 residues. The CDR3 protein is CASSQEGGAGANVLTF. The CDR3 nucleotides are TGCGCCAGCAGCCAAGAGGGGGGCGCTGGGGCCAACGTCCTGACTTTC.

This chain joins TRBV9 and TRBJ1-3; no clear D. Trimming removed 9 bases from V and 2 bases from J, with 6 bases in between. The CDR3 loop spans 11 amino acids. Per the germline V gene, CDR1 is SGDLS and CDR2 is YYNGEE. CDR3 nucleotide sequence: TGTGCCACCATGACTGGAAACACCATATATTTT. Translation: CATMTGNTIYF.

V is TRBV9 and J is TRBJ2-1, with 10 bases matching TRBD2. This CDR3 is built from 16 residues. J was trimmed by 9 bases and V by 1 base; bases with no gene match: 10. CDR1 and CDR2 from the germline V gene are SGDLS and YYNGEE. The CDR3 loop is CASSVNPSGSKGEQFF. CDR3 nucleotides: TGTGCCAGCAGCGTAAACCCTAGCGGGAGTAAGGGTGAGCAGTTCTTC.

The V and J genes are TRBV14 and TRBJ2-1; possibly TRBD2 for D (6 bases). Germline CDR1 SGHDN, CDR2 FVKESK. This CDR3 contains 16 residues. V gave up 4 bases and J gave up 2 bases, with 15 bases separating them. The CDR3 sequence is CASSRRVLAPYNEQFF. The CDR3 DNA reads TGTGCCAGCAGCCGGCGGGTGCTAGCGCCCTACAATGAGCAGTTCTTC.

The V call is TRBV5-1, the J call TRBJ2-3; TRBD1 matches at 9 bases. The germline V gene has CDR1 SGHRS and CDR2 YFSETQ. Unmatched junction bases numbered 3, after V lost 4 bases and J lost 0 bases. CDR3 length equals 15 residues. This CDR3 reads CASSVGQGSTDTQYF. The CDR3 coding sequence is TGCGCCAGCAGCGTGGGACAGGGAAGCACAGATACGCAGTATTTT.

The V gene is TRBV5-1, the J gene TRBJ2-4; D remains ambiguous. Looked up from germline, CDR1 is SGHRS and CDR2 is YFSETQ. The CDR3 extends over 16 amino acids. V was clipped by 1 base and J by 0 bases, with 11 bases between them. This CDR3 is CASSLSAGIAKNIQYF. The CDR3 DNA is TGCGCCAGCAGCTTGTCTGCAGGTATAGCCAAAAACATTCAGTACTTC.

This clone was counted only a few times. This rearrangement joins TRBV7-9 to TRBJ1-2; D may be TRBD1 (5 bases). The CDR3 covers 14 residues. Trimming took 3 bases from V and 4 from J, leaving 12 bases between them. Germline CDR1 SEHNR, CDR2 FQNEAQ (reference sequence). The CDR3 DNA is TGTGCCAGCAGCTTGAGGGGCCGAGGCTATGGCTACACCTTC. Amino acid sequence: CASSLRGRGYGYTF. The full variable domain, with the rest looked up from reference TRBV7-9 and TRBJ1-2, is DTGVSQNPRHKITKRGQNVTFRCDPISEHNRLYWYRQTLGQGPEFLTYFQNEAQLEKSRLLSDRFSAERPKGSFSTLEIQRTEQGDSAMYLCASSLRGRGYGYTFGSGTRLTVV.

The rearrangement uses TRBV4-2 and TRBJ2-5; no clear D gene. Trimming took 0 bases from V and 2 from J, leaving 13 bases between them. The CDR3 has 16 residues. Germline V CDR1 and CDR2: LGHNA, YNFKEQ. CDR3 sequence: CASSQEPRWHQETQYF. CDR3 nucleotide sequence: TGTGCCAGCAGCCAAGAACCACGGTGGCATCAAGAGACCCAGTACTTC.

The CDR3 coding sequence is TGCAGCCCCGAGTTCCTCCCACGCTCTGGAAACACCATATATTTT. Its protein product is CSPEFLPRSGNTIYF. V and J are TRBV29-1 and TRBJ1-3; D is undetermined. Looked up from germline, CDR1 is SQVTM and CDR2 is ANQGSEA. V was pared by 8 bases and J by 0 bases, with 17 bases between. The CDR3 runs to 15 residues.

The chain recombines TRBV5-1 with TRBJ2-7; maybe TRBD1 (6 bases). V was cut by 4 bases and J by 2 bases, with 13 bases left in between. Germline-derived CDR1 and CDR2 are SGHRS and YFSETQ. CDR3 length: 14 residues. The CDR3 loop is CASSTGTFPYEQYF. CDR3 DNA: TGCGCCAGCAGCACCGGGACATTTCCCTACGAGCAGTACTTC.

As to this clone: Additional DNA sequences in this sample encode the identical CDR3. The chain joins TRBV9 to TRBJ2-1; 8 nucleotides align to TRBD2. The germline CDR1 and CDR2 sequences are SGDLS and YYNGEE. The CDR3 is made up of 15 amino acids. V shed 2 bases and J 1 base; nucleotides not matched to a gene: 2. CDR3 protein: CASSVAGGSYNEQFF. The CDR3 DNA reads as TGTGCCAGCAGCGTGGCGGGAGGATCCTACAATGAGCAGTTCTTC.